This T cell receptor (beta chain) appears in the sequencing data of a study of blood T cell repertoires in COVID-19. The germline V gene has CDR1 SGHKS and CDR2 YYEKEE (reference sequence). V lost 4 bases to trimming and J lost 3 bases; unmatched junction nucleotides: 4. The CDR3 covers 15 residues. Sequencing was performed with immunoSEQ multiplex PCR; in TCRdb, only in-frame clones are kept and a portion is missing. Found here are around 120,000 clones, more than 90% of them singletons; the top ten hold approximately 3.5%. The sample consisted of peripheral blood. The chain joins TRBV5-5 to TRBJ1-5; 10 bases match TRBD1. The source is a man in his fifties with active COVID-19. The CDR3 DNA follows: TGTGCCAGCAGCAGGGGACAGGGGAACAATCAGCCCCAGCATTTT. Translated: CASSRGQGNNQPQHF.